This T cell receptor beta chain was documented in a study of blood T cell repertoires in COVID-19. Study in general: Some COVID-19 samples were acute and others convalescent; all came from the United States, Italy and Spain.

J gave up 0 bases and V 8 bases, and 1 base lay outside the gene matches. The CDR3 covers 12 residues. Germline V gene lookup returns CDR1 SGHVS and CDR2 FNYEAQ. Per the authors' pipeline: Amplifying reference gene primers gave estimates of nucleated cell counts. Generated by immunoSEQ multiplex PCR, the TCRdb table keeps only in-frame clones and is missing some. V and J calls and clone size are given by that table; D and trimming were obtained from the DNA. The sample contains 85,000 to 130,000 clones, about 91% of which appear only once. This clone came up once. Sequencing was carried out using peripheral blood. The J gene is TRBJ2-7, the V gene TRBV7-6; TRBD2 aligns across 7 bases. The TCR sequence derives from a human donor in a cohort sampled during active COVID-19. The CDR3 protein is CASASGSYEQYF. The CDR3 nucleotides are TGTGCCAGCGCTAGCGGCTCCTACGAGCAGTACTTC.